Following are 27 T cell receptor beta chains from one sample sequenced in a study of shared clonotypes between healthy human individuals. Repertoires were generated with immunoSEQ multiplex PCR, while TCRdb's copy carries only in-frame clones and drops some. The sample includes roughly 1,500,000 clones, around 98% of them seen just once. The material sequenced was naive CD4+ T cells sorted from blood. The subset was: CD45RA+ positively selected. These receptors came from a man aged 25 to 45 in good health.

This clone was seen just once. V gene TRBV6-4 combines with J gene TRBJ2-1; 12 bases line up with TRBD1. With 8 bases clipped from V and 7 bases from J, the junction kept 3 bases outside the gene matches. The CDR3 runs to 13 residues. Looked up from germline, CDR1 is MRHNA and CDR2 is SNTAGT. This CDR3 reads CASGTGGLNEQFF. The CDR3 coding sequence is TGTGCCAGCGGGACAGGGGGCCTAAATGAGCAGTTCTTC.

V is TRBV28 and J is TRBJ1-4, with TRBD1 as a possible D gene (5 bases). V lost 3 bases and J 8 bases, leaving 13 bases between the germline ends. Germline V gives CDR1 MDHEN, CDR2 SYDVKM. This CDR3 is built from 14 residues. CDR3 residues: CASSFPQGEEKLFF. The CDR3 DNA is TGTGCCAGCAGTTTTCCTCAGGGCGAGGAAAAACTGTTTTTT.

The gene calls are TRBV30 and TRBJ1-4; no clear D. V gave up 0 bases and J gave up 4 bases, with 12 bases separating them. There are 15 residues in the CDR3. The germline CDR1 and CDR2 sequences are GTSNPN and SVGIG (reference sequence). The CDR3 sequence is CAWSVGRRINEKLFF. CDR3 nucleotides: TGTGCCTGGAGTGTAGGCAGGCGGATTAATGAAAAACTGTTTTTT.

The chain combines TRBV10-3 with TRBJ2-1; 7 bases are a match to TRBD1. Germline V gene data show CDR1 as ENHRY and CDR2 as SYGVKD. Trimming took 1 base from V and 0 from J; bases not matched to a gene: 6. This CDR3 region has 17 residues. CDR3 coding DNA: TGTGCCATCAGTGAGTATGTAACAGGGGCCTCCTACAATGAGCAGTTCTTC. Translating it yields CAISEYVTGASYNEQFF.

The chain has TRBV9 and TRBJ2-7; 14 bases are shared with TRBD2. The CDR3 runs to 16 residues. Germline trimming cut 4 bases from V and 4 bases from J; bases unmatched to any gene: 7. CDR1 and CDR2 (germline): SGDLS, YYNGEE. The CDR3 sequence is CASSPRLAGGPYEQYF. The CDR3 nucleotides are TGTGCCAGCAGCCCTCGACTAGCGGGAGGGCCTTACGAGCAGTACTTC. The variable domain in full, with the rest retrieved from reference TRBV9 and TRBJ2-7, is DSGVTQTPKHLITATGQRVTLRCSPRSGDLSVYWYQQSLDQGLQFLIQYYNGEERAKGNILERFSAQQFPDLHSELNLSSLELGDSALYFCASSPRLAGGPYEQYFGPGTRLTVT.

The V call is TRBV2, the J call TRBJ2-7; 7 bases are shared with TRBD1. Unmatched junction bases numbered 5, after V lost 6 bases and J lost 3 bases. The CDR3 is 13 residues long. Germline CDR1 and CDR2: SNHLY and FYNNEI. CDR3 loop: CASRGQALYEQYF. The CDR3 nucleotides are TGTGCCAGCAGAGGACAGGCGCTCTACGAGCAGTACTTC.

The rearrangement links TRBV5-4 to TRBJ2-5; 7 bases match TRBD2. Trimming cost V 5 bases and J 5 bases; bases outside gene matches: 9. From germline, CDR1 is SGHNT and CDR2 YYREEE (reference sequence). The CDR3 length is 14 residues. The CDR3 DNA reads as TGTGCCAGCAGTCCTGGGGGGGAGGGGGAGACCCAGTACTTC. It specifies CASSPGGEGETQYF.

This clone was seen a single time. The chain links TRBV9 to TRBJ2-3; D remains unclear. In germline, CDR1 is SGDLS, CDR2 YYNGEE. The V end was cut by 3 bases, the J end by 4 bases, with 15 bases between. The CDR3 sequence is 15 residues long. CDR3 nucleotide sequence: TGTGCCAGCAGCGCCGGACGTTCCCTGCCAGATACGCAGTATTTT. Protein product: CASSAGRSLPDTQYF.

This chain uses TRBV5-4 with TRBJ2-7; TRBD1 matches 7 bases. Germline CDR1 SGHNT, CDR2 YYREEE (reference sequence). J was trimmed by 4 bases and V by 4 bases; bases with no gene match: 14. This CDR3 contains 16 residues. The CDR3 DNA reads as TGTGCCAGCAGCCGGCGTAGACAGGGCGGCTCTTACGAGCAGTACTTC. Translating it yields CASSRRRQGGSYEQYF.

The chain has TRBV11-2 and TRBJ2-7; 7 bases align to TRBD1. The J segment lost 3 bases and the V segment lost 1 base, leaving 9 bases of the junction unmatched. This CDR3 region has 16 residues. Looked up from germline, CDR1 is SGHAT and CDR2 is FQNNGV. DNA for the CDR3: TGTGCCAGCAGCTTAGGGGGACCGGGACAGCTCTACGAGCAGTACTTC. Amino acid sequence: CASSLGGPGQLYEQYF.

The chain carries TRBV5-1 and TRBJ1-4, with D unclear. In germline, CDR1 is SGHRS, CDR2 YFSETQ. The CDR3 extends over 15 amino acids. Trimming took 4 bases from V and 0 from J, leaving 10 bases between them. The CDR3 here is CASSPMAPTNEKLFF. The CDR3 DNA reads as TGCGCCAGCAGCCCAATGGCGCCAACTAATGAAAAACTGTTTTTT.

The chain uses TRBV7-3 and TRBJ1-1; 8 bases agree with TRBD1. The CDR3 has 13 amino acids. V gave up 3 bases and J gave up 6 bases; unmatched junction bases: 3. Germline values: CDR1 SGHTA, CDR2 FQGTGA. In DNA form, the CDR3 reads TGTGCCAGCAGCTTGACAGGGGTCTCTGAAGCTTTCTTT. Protein sequence: CASSLTGVSEAFF.

The chain uses TRBV5-1 and TRBJ2-2, with 8 bases aligning to TRBD2. J gave up 0 bases and V 5 bases, and 6 bases lay outside the gene matches. The CDR3 is made up of 16 amino acids. The V gene's germline CDR1 is SGHRS and CDR2 YFSETQ. DNA of the CDR3: TGCGCCAGCAGAACTTCTAGCGGGTCGAACACCGGGGAGCTGTTTTTT. It yields the protein CASRTSSGSNTGELFF.

The V and J genes are TRBV7-9 and TRBJ2-1; D may match TRBD1 or TRBD2 (5 bases each). The CDR3 consists of 17 residues. V lost 4 bases and J lost 5, with 21 bases in between. Per the germline V gene, CDR1 is SEHNR and CDR2 is FQNEAQ (reference sequence). Here the CDR3 reads CASSSTIPRGVNNEQFF. CDR3 nucleotide sequence: TGTGCCAGCAGCTCAACCATCCCCAGAGGGGTTAACAATGAGCAGTTCTTC. Looking up the rest from reference TRBV7-9 and TRBJ2-1 gives the full variable domain: DTGVSQNPRHKITKRGQNVTFRCDPISEHNRLYWYRQTLGQGPEFLTYFQNEAQLEKSRLLSDRFSAERPKGSFSTLEIQRTEQGDSAMYLCASSSTIPRGVNNEQFFGPGTRLTVL.

This CDR3 reads CASSPLPGRQEEQYF. CDR3 DNA sequence: TGTGCCAGCTCACCACTACCGGGGCGCCAAGAAGAGCAGTACTTC. This chain links TRBV18 with TRBJ2-7, with D perhaps being TRBD1 or TRBD2 (5 bases each). Germline V CDR1 and CDR2: KGHSH, LQKENI. Trimming pared 1 base from V and 7 bases from J, leaving 17 bases between. The CDR3 contains 15 residues.

A single count supports this clone. The DNA is omitted, as the CDR3 cannot be located on it reliably, and the CDR3 follows TCRdb's listing. The chain couples TRBV5-4 to TRBJ2-7. Germline-derived CDR1 and CDR2 are SGHNT and YYREEE (reference sequence). The CDR3 totals 13 residues, both ends included. The CDR3 loop reads CASSLAFGAEQYF.

This CDR3 reads CASSTYPGQGAWEQYF. The CDR3 region has the DNA TGTGCCAGTAGTACGTATCCGGGACAGGGGGCTTGGGAGCAGTACTTC. The chain joins TRBV19 to TRBJ2-7, with TRBD1 identical over 12 bases. There are 16 residues in the CDR3. V was clipped by 4 bases and J by 7 bases; unmatched bases: 11. Germline-derived CDR1 and CDR2 are LNHDA and SQIVND (reference sequence).

This clone has a single count. The genes are TRBV7-2 and TRBJ1-3; 8 bases match TRBD1. The V gene's germline CDR1 is SGHTA and CDR2 FQGNSA. V lost 1 base and J lost 0; bases outside the gene matches: 5. The CDR3 length is 17 residues. CDR3 residues: CASSLEGTGRSGNTIYF. The DNA for the CDR3 is TGTGCCAGCAGCTTAGAGGGGACAGGACGCTCTGGAAACACCATATATTTT.

This rearrangement joins TRBV18 to TRBJ2-7; tentatively, D is TRBD1 (5 bases). This CDR3 comprises 14 residues. Germline V lookup: CDR1 KGHSH, CDR2 LQKENI. Trimming left V 2 bases short and J 3 bases short, with 11 bases between. The CDR3 DNA follows: TGTGCCAGCTCACCAACCCAGGGTGACTACGAGCAGTACTTC. Translation gives CASSPTQGDYEQYF.

On this clone: The sample holds other DNA sequences that translate to the same CDR3. The V call is TRBV11-2, the J call TRBJ2-5; D is ambiguous. The CDR3 runs to 11 residues. V lost 5 bases, J lost 5 bases, and 6 bases lay in between. Germline V gives CDR1 SGHAT, CDR2 FQNNGV. Here the CDR3 reads CASSTRETQYF. The CDR3 coding sequence is TGTGCCAGCAGCACTCGTGAGACCCAGTACTTC.

The chain employs TRBV4-1 and TRBJ2-5; D might be TRBD1 (6 bases). V lost 4 bases and J lost 6, with 21 bases in between. This CDR3 has 16 amino acids. Germline CDR1 is MGHRA and CDR2 is YSYEKL. CDR3 DNA: TGCGCCAGCAGCCCCGAACACTGGACAGAAGGAAAGACCCAGTACTTC. Translation gives CASSPEHWTEGKTQYF.

The CDR3 loop is CASSPSPGTGNLYGYTF. CDR3 nucleotide sequence: TGTGCCAGCAGCCCTTCTCCGGGGACAGGGAATCTCTATGGCTACACCTTC. The rearrangement joins TRBV11-2 to TRBJ1-2, with 9 bases matching TRBD1. The CDR3 is 17 amino acids. Per germline, CDR1 SGHAT and CDR2 FQNNGV. Trimming removed 5 bases from V and 4 bases from J; junction bases left unmatched: 14.

The J gene is TRBJ2-7, the V gene TRBV9; no definite D call. The CDR3 is 11 residues long. Trimming cost V 1 base and J 5 bases, with 4 bases left between them. CDR1 is SGDLS, CDR2 YYNGEE, per germline. The CDR3 here is CASSVLNEQYF. The DNA for the CDR3 is TGTGCCAGCAGCGTACTCAACGAGCAGTACTTC.

The chain joins TRBV5-4 to TRBJ2-3, with 8 bases identical to TRBD2. The CDR3 length is 16 residues. Per germline, CDR1 SGHNT and CDR2 YYREEE (reference sequence). The junction had 4 bases not matched to a gene; V was cut back by 1 base and J by 0 bases. DNA for the CDR3: TGTGCCAGCAGCTTGCTGACTAGCGTAAGCACAGATACGCAGTATTTT. Its translation is CASSLLTSVSTDTQYF.

The rearrangement links TRBV29-1 to TRBJ1-2, with TRBD1 as a possible D gene (6 bases). Between the trimmed V and J ends, which lost 7 bases and 8 bases, there was a span of 17 bases. Germline CDR1 reads SQVTM; CDR2 reads ANQGSEA. The CDR3 extends over 12 amino acids. The DNA for the CDR3 is TGCAGCGCCGATCGTTCTACAGGGGGCTACACCTTC. Protein: CSADRSTGGYTF.

The chain employs TRBV5-5 and TRBJ2-3; unclear D gene. This CDR3 comprises 13 residues. Germline CDR1 reads SGHKS; CDR2 reads YYEKEE (reference sequence). The V end was cut by 4 bases, the J end by 5 bases, with 11 bases between. The CDR3 bases are TGTGCCAGCAGCATTGGACCCGGAGATACGCAGTATTTT. It specifies CASSIGPGDTQYF. The complete variable domain, with remaining parts taken from reference TRBV5-5 and TRBJ2-3, reads DAGVTQSPTHLIKTRGQQVTLRCSPISGHKSVSWYQQVLGQGPQFIFQYYEKEERGRGNFPDRFSARQFPNYSSELNVNALLLGDSALYLCASSIGPGDTQYFGPGTRLTVL.

This chain connects TRBV2 to TRBJ2-1, with TRBD1 as a possible D gene (6 bases). Looked up from germline, CDR1 is SNHLY and CDR2 is FYNNEI. The length of the CDR3 is 13 residues. Deletions cut 7 bases from V and 6 bases from J, with 13 bases between. Here the CDR3 reads CASKGQAFNEQFF. DNA for the CDR3: TGTGCCAGCAAGGGACAAGCTTTCAATGAGCAGTTCTTC.